The 17 T cell receptor beta chains below were found in one sample sequenced in a study of blood T cell repertoires in COVID-19 (dated by TCRdb to the early 2020s). Libraries were prepared through the immunoSEQ multiplex PCR assay. TCRdb provides this immuneACCESS table in a form limited to in-frame rearrangements. Some clones are lacking; in checked studies, under half of them reflect an unresolved V gene, and why the rest are absent is not known. The sample has roughly 73,000 clones on record, roughly 90% of them singletons. Around 1.6% of the sample rests with the top ten. Sequenced: peripheral blood. These receptors came from a man in his fifties or sixties with acute or convalescent COVID-19.

The V and J genes are TRBV28 and TRBJ2-5; tentatively, D is TRBD1 (5 bases). Trimming removed 6 bases from V and 2 bases from J, with 13 bases in between. CDR3 length equals 14 residues. Germline-derived CDR1 and CDR2 are MDHEN and SYDVKM. DNA of the CDR3: TGTGCCAGCAGACGCGGACACGGTCAAGAGACCCAGTACTTC. Translating it yields CASRRGHGQETQYF.

The rearrangement joins TRBV5-1 to TRBJ2-1; 10 positions match TRBD2. The V gene end was trimmed by 2 bases and the J gene end by 7 bases; junction bases not matched to a gene: 6. Germline V gene sequence: CDR1 SGHRS, CDR2 YFSETQ. This CDR3 comprises 15 residues. CDR3 sequence: CASSLSGRENNEQFF. CDR3 in DNA: TGCGCCAGCAGCTTAAGCGGGAGGGAAAATAATGAGCAGTTCTTC.

V gene TRBV28 combines with J gene TRBJ2-1; 13 nucleotides agree with TRBD2. V dropped 6 bases and J dropped 3; count of bases not matched to a gene: 8. CDR3 size: 17 residues. Germline V gene sequence: CDR1 MDHEN, CDR2 SYDVKM. The CDR3 sequence is CASRYGLAGEIYNEQFF. The DNA for the CDR3 is TGTGCCAGCAGATACGGACTAGCGGGAGAGATCTACAATGAGCAGTTCTTC.

This chain uses TRBV28 with TRBJ1-5; a weak D match, TRBD1 (6 bases). The CDR3 consists of 15 residues. V was cut by 8 bases and J by 1 base, with 15 bases left in between. Germline V gene data show CDR1 as MDHEN and CDR2 as SYDVKM. This CDR3 is CASCTSGTSNQPQHF. DNA for the CDR3: TGTGCCAGCTGTACCTCCGGGACAAGCAATCAGCCCCAGCATTTT.

The rearrangement links TRBV7-9 to TRBJ1-1, with a tentative D call TRBD1 (5 bases). From germline, CDR1 is SEHNR and CDR2 FQNEAQ (reference sequence). The V end was cut by 5 bases, the J end by 5 bases, with 9 bases between. The CDR3 runs 12 residues. The CDR3 DNA reads as TGTGCCAGCAGCCCAAAGGGGACTGAAGCTTTCTTT. It yields the protein CASSPKGTEAFF.

The sample holds a few counts of this clone. The chain recombines TRBV7-9 with TRBJ1-5; TRBD1 might be the D (5 bases). The ends were cut back, 1 base at V and 0 bases at J, with 16 bases in the middle. This CDR3 has 18 residues. The germline CDR1 and CDR2 sequences are SEHNR and FQNEAQ (reference sequence). Written as DNA, the CDR3 is TGTGCCAGCAGCTTAGAATGGGGGGGGACCGATAGCAATCAGCCCCAGCATTTT. Its protein is CASSLEWGGTDSNQPQHF.

The chain links TRBV11-2 to TRBJ2-2, with 8 bases identical to TRBD1. The V gene's germline CDR1 is SGHAT and CDR2 FQNNGV. Trimming removed 7 bases from V and 6 bases from J; junction bases left unmatched: 1. The CDR3 runs 12 residues. The CDR3 nucleotides are TGTGCCAGCAACAGGGGGGCCGGGGAGCTGTTTTTT. Translation gives CASNRGAGELFF. The variable domain in full, completed from reference TRBV11-2 and TRBJ2-2, reads EAGVAQSPRYKIIEKRQSVAFWCNPISGHATLYWYQQILGQGPKLLIQFQNNGVVDDSQLPKDRFSAERLKGVDSTLKIQPAKLEDSAVYLCASNRGAGELFFGEGSRLTVL.

The chain uses TRBV9 and TRBJ1-2, with 9 bases identical to TRBD1. The V segment lost 0 bases and the J segment 6 bases; nucleotides outside the gene matches: 12. The V gene's germline CDR1 is SGDLS and CDR2 YYNGEE. This CDR3 is 17 amino acids long. The CDR3 is CASSVEPWGTGSDGYTF. The CDR3 region has the DNA TGTGCCAGCAGCGTAGAACCTTGGGGGACAGGGAGCGATGGCTACACCTTC.

The V call is TRBV7-9, the J call TRBJ2-7; 11 bases agree with TRBD2. J lost 2 bases, V lost 5 bases, and 5 bases had no gene match. There are 15 residues in the CDR3. Germline V gene data show CDR1 as SEHNR and CDR2 as FQNEAQ (reference sequence). Here the CDR3 DNA reads TGTGCCAGCAGCCGTAGCGGGAGGGGGACCTACGAGCAGTACTTC. This sequence encodes CASSRSGRGTYEQYF. The full variable domain, completed using reference TRBV7-9 and TRBJ2-7, is DTGVSQNPRHKITKRGQNVTFRCDPISEHNRLYWYRQTLGQGPEFLTYFQNEAQLEKSRLLSDRFSAERPKGSFSTLEIQRTEQGDSAMYLCASSRSGRGTYEQYFGPGTRLTVT.

The rearrangement links TRBV6-4 to TRBJ2-3; D may be TRBD1 (6 bases). Germline CDR1 and CDR2: MRHNA and SNTAGT. There are 14 residues in the CDR3. V was pared by 4 bases and J by 5 bases, with 13 bases between. The chain's CDR3 is CASSVQTGQDTQYF. CDR3 bases: TGTGCCAGCAGTGTCCAAACAGGGCAAGATACGCAGTATTTT.

This CDR3 is CASSFYQTSGKETQYF. CDR3 nucleotides: TGTGCCAGCAGTTTCTACCAGACTAGCGGGAAAGAGACCCAGTACTTC. The rearrangement uses TRBV27 and TRBJ2-5, with 11 bases that match TRBD2. The CDR3 spans 16 residues. Germline lookup yields CDR1 MNHEY and CDR2 SMNVEV (reference sequence). V was pared by 3 bases and J by 3 bases, with 6 bases of the junction left unmatched.

The J gene is TRBJ1-6, the V gene TRBV18; 7 bases fit TRBD1. Germline CDR1 is KGHSH and CDR2 is LQKENI. The V and J ends lost 4 bases and 3 bases, in that order; junction bases with no gene match: 6. The CDR3 is 16 residues long. CDR3 nucleotide sequence: TGTGCCAGCTCACTGAGACAGGGAGGCTATAATTCACCCCTCCACTTT. Protein sequence: CASSLRQGGYNSPLHF. Drawing the rest from reference TRBV18 and TRBJ1-6, the complete variable domain is NAGVMQNPRHLVRRRGQEARLRCSPMKGHSHVYWYRQLPEEGLKFMVYLQKENIIDESGMPKERFSAEFPKEGPSILRIQQVVRGDSAAYFCASSLRQGGYNSPLHFGNGTRLTVT.

A few counts support this clone. The V gene is TRBV15, the J gene TRBJ2-3; D is ambiguous. CDR3 length: 13 amino acids. Trimming cost V 0 bases and J 4 bases, with 5 bases left between them. The germline CDR1 and CDR2 sequences are LNHNV and YYDKDF (reference sequence). The CDR3 is CATSRDPADTQYF. The CDR3 bases are TGTGCCACCAGCAGAGATCCAGCAGATACGCAGTATTTT.

In its sample, this clone was seen a few times. The V call is TRBV27, the J call TRBJ2-7; the match to TRBD1 covers 8 bases. The V and J ends lost 4 bases and 4 bases, in that order; junction bases with no gene match: 12. The CDR3 length is 16 residues. The germline V gene has CDR1 MNHEY and CDR2 SMNVEV (reference sequence). In nucleotides, the CDR3 is TGTGCCAGCAGTTATTGGACAGGGCGGCGGCTTTACGAGCAGTACTTC. Translation: CASSYWTGRRLYEQYF.

The rearrangement uses TRBV2 and TRBJ2-2, with 12 nucleotides matching TRBD2. The V gene end was trimmed by 6 bases and the J gene end by 4 bases; junction bases not matched to a gene: 6. Per germline, CDR1 SNHLY and CDR2 FYNNEI. CDR3 length equals 16 residues. The CDR3 loop reads CASRPRTSGTTGELFF. CDR3 nucleotide sequence: TGTGCCAGCAGGCCAAGGACTAGCGGGACCACCGGGGAGCTGTTTTTT.

The rearrangement links TRBV3-1 (or the pseudogene TRBV3-2) to TRBJ2-6; possible D gene TRBD1, 6 bases. Looked up from germline, CDR1 is LGHDT and CDR2 is YNNKEL (reference sequence). Trimming left V 2 bases short and J 2 bases short, with 16 bases between. The CDR3 has 18 amino acids. CDR3 DNA: TGTGCCAGCAGCCAAATAAGATACAGGGCCCCTGGGGCCAACGTCCTGACTTTC. Translation: CASSQIRYRAPGANVLTF.

The chain carries TRBV27 and TRBJ2-3; 8 positions match TRBD2. V was pared by 5 bases and J by 11 bases, with 6 bases of the junction left unmatched. The CDR3 length is 12 residues. The germline CDR1 and CDR2 sequences are MNHEY and SMNVEV (reference sequence). CDR3 region: CASSDSGEKQYF. The CDR3 DNA is TGTGCCAGCAGTGATAGCGGGGAGAAGCAGTATTTT.